A selection of T cell receptor beta chains follows, all from one sample in a study of T cells after posttransplantation cyclophosphamide. Libraries were prepared by immunoSEQ multiplex PCR; TCRdb keeps only in-frame clonotypes and omits some of them. There are 36,000 or so clones in the sample, none observed a single time. The sequenced sample consisted of PBMCs. These receptors were collected from a girl aged 10-17 years in good health, CMV-negative, and a related stem cell transplant donor. CDR3s include the opening cysteine and the closing phenylalanine or tryptophan. The order of the fields is clone size, J gene, D gene, V gene, CDR3 protein, CDR3 DNA. The D gene is left open where the match is weak. Clone size is shown for a subset of rows, as once, few, many or a class of expanded clone.

size: -; J: TRBJ1-2; D: TRBD1; V: TRBV30; CDR3: CAWSKGQGLYGYTF; DNA: TGTGCCTGGAGTAAGGGACAGGGCCTCTATGGCTACACCTTC
size: few; J: TRBJ2-6; D: -; V: TRBV27; CDR3: CASSLQGPLIGANVLTF; DNA: TGTGCCAGCAGTTTACAGGGTCCGCTCATTGGGGCCAACGTCCTGACTTTC
size: few; J: TRBJ1-1; D: -; V: TRBV11-2; CDR3: CASSPPGPFMNTEAFF; DNA: TGTGCCAGCAGCCCCCCGGGTCCTTTCATGAACACTGAAGCTTTCTTT
size: -; J: TRBJ1-5; D: TRBD1; V: TRBV27; CDR3: CASSGQGSQPQHF; DNA: TGTGCCAGCAGTGGACAGGGGAGTCAGCCCCAGCATTTT
size: few; J: TRBJ2-1; D: -; V: TRBV6-4; CDR3: CASSDLQGPYDEQFF; DNA: TGTGCCAGCAGTGACCTCCAGGGCCCCTACGATGAGCAGTTCTTC
size: many; J: TRBJ2-1; D: TRBD1; V: TRBV30; CDR3: CAWSVTGVGNEQFF; DNA: TGTGCCTGGAGTGTAACAGGGGTTGGGAATGAGCAGTTCTTC
size: medium-sized; J: TRBJ2-1; D: -; V: TRBV19; CDR3: CASKFSDSSYNEQFF; DNA: TGTGCCAGTAAATTTAGCGATAGCTCCTACAATGAGCAGTTCTTC
size: few; J: TRBJ1-5; D: -; V: TRBV6-5; CDR3: CASSYRGGNQPQHF; DNA: TGTGCCAGCAGTTACAGGGGTGGCAATCAGCCCCAGCATTTT
size: many; J: TRBJ2-2; D: -; V: TRBV10-3; CDR3: CAISKGDNTGELFF; DNA: TGTGCCATCAGTAAGGGAGATAACACCGGGGAGCTGTTTTTT
size: many; J: TRBJ2-7; D: -; V: TRBV7-2; CDR3: CASSSTAQRRYEQYF; DNA: TGTGCCAGCAGCTCGACGGCCCAGCGGCGCTACGAGCAGTACTTC
size: many; J: TRBJ1-1; D: -; V: TRBV19; CDR3: CASISIHRDTEAFF; DNA: TGTGCCAGTATTTCGATTCACAGAGACACTGAAGCTTTCTTT
size: many; J: TRBJ1-1; D: -; V: TRBV5-1; CDR3: CASSLLALSQDTEAFF; DNA: TGCGCCAGCAGCCTACTGGCCCTATCGCAGGACACTGAAGCTTTCTTT
size: few; J: TRBJ1-2; D: TRBD1; V: TRBV5-1; CDR3: CASSPGQGSGYTF; DNA: TGCGCCAGCAGCCCGGGACAGGGGTCTGGCTACACCTTC
size: few; J: TRBJ2-5; D: TRBD1; V: TRBV9; CDR3: CASSVGGTGGGKTQYF; DNA: TGTGCCAGCAGCGTAGGGGGAACAGGGGGCGGAAAGACCCAGTACTTC
size: few; J: TRBJ2-7; D: TRBD2; V: TRBV5-6; CDR3: CASSLAFLAGGHSYEQYF; DNA: TGTGCCAGCAGCTTGGCCTTCCTAGCGGGGGGGCATTCCTACGAGCAGTACTTC
size: many; J: TRBJ2-7; D: -; V: TRBV30; CDR3: CAWWVGPYEQYF; DNA: TGTGCCTGGTGGGTGGGGCCGTACGAGCAGTACTTC
size: many; J: TRBJ2-7; D: -; V: TRBV28; CDR3: CASSPLRSSYEQYF; DNA: TGTGCCAGCAGTCCATTAAGGAGCTCCTACGAGCAGTACTTC
size: many; J: TRBJ1-1; D: TRBD1; V: TRBV10-3; CDR3: CASQEQGETEAFF; DNA: TGTGCCTCCCAAGAGCAGGGGGAAACTGAAGCTTTCTTT
size: many; J: TRBJ2-7; D: TRBD2; V: TRBV7-2; CDR3: CASSLELAGHYEQYF; DNA: TGTGCCAGCAGCTTAGAGCTAGCGGGTCACTACGAGCAGTACTTC
size: few; J: TRBJ2-3; D: -; V: TRBV29-1; CDR3: CSARTVSTDTQYF; DNA: TGCAGCGCCAGGACAGTTAGCACAGATACGCAGTATTTT
size: few; J: TRBJ2-5; D: TRBD1; V: TRBV7-9; CDR3: CASSLLQGRGAETQYF; DNA: TGTGCCAGCAGTTTATTACAGGGGCGAGGGGCAGAGACCCAGTACTTC
size: few; J: TRBJ2-7; D: TRBD2; V: TRBV7-3; CDR3: CASSPSSGAAIYEQYF; DNA: TGTGCCAGCAGCCCGAGTAGCGGGGCCGCCATCTACGAGCAGTACTTC
size: many; J: TRBJ2-3; D: TRBD2; V: TRBV6-6; CDR3: CASSYGTRDTQYF; DNA: TGTGCCAGCAGTTACGGGACTAGAGATACGCAGTATTTT
size: many; J: TRBJ1-4; D: -; V: TRBV5-8; CDR3: CASSSRGGGEKLFF; DNA: TGTGCCAGCAGCTCTCGAGGCGGTGGTGAAAAACTGTTTTTT
size: few; J: TRBJ1-2; D: TRBD1; V: TRBV15; CDR3: CATSRDRNYGYTF; DNA: TGTGCCACCAGCCGGGACAGAAACTATGGCTACACCTTC
size: many; J: TRBJ2-7; D: -; V: TRBV13; CDR3: CASSSRGSFSYEQYF; DNA: TGTGCCAGCAGCTCTAGGGGAAGTTTCTCCTACGAGCAGTACTTC
size: many; J: TRBJ2-3; D: TRBD2; V: TRBV5-1; CDR3: CASSGSGGDTQYF; DNA: TGCGCCAGCAGCGGGAGCGGGGGAGATACGCAGTATTTT
size: many; J: TRBJ1-3; D: -; V: TRBV2; CDR3: CASGDSYSGNTIYF; DNA: TGTGCCAGCGGGGACTCTTACTCTGGAAACACCATATATTTT
size: -; J: TRBJ2-3; D: -; V: TRBV30; CDR3: CAYQSGTDTQYF; DNA: TGTGCCTACCAGAGCGGAACAGATACGCAGTATTTT
size: many; J: TRBJ2-3; D: -; V: TRBV18; CDR3: CASSLGRSQWDTQYF; DNA: TGTGCCAGCTCTTTGGGGCGAAGCCAATGGGATACGCAGTATTTT
size: many; J: TRBJ1-1; D: TRBD1; V: TRBV6-5; CDR3: CASRVQGGNTEAFF; DNA: TGTGCCAGCAGGGTACAGGGGGGGAACACTGAAGCTTTCTTT
size: few; J: TRBJ2-7; D: -; V: TRBV27; CDR3: CASVIRLGGADEQYF; DNA: TGTGCCTCTGTTATAAGGTTGGGGGGGGCGGACGAGCAGTACTTC
size: -; J: TRBJ1-6; D: TRBD1; V: TRBV28; CDR3: CASSLHRGGKSPLHF; DNA: TGTGCCAGCAGTTTGCACAGGGGCGGAAAATCACCCCTCCACTTT
size: few; J: TRBJ2-1; D: -; V: TRBV29-1; CDR3: CSATGQSVAGEQFF; DNA: TGCAGCGCCACCGGACAGTCCGTCGCGGGTGAGCAGTTCTTC
size: few; J: TRBJ2-7; D: TRBD1; V: TRBV6-1; CDR3: CASSGQGDPYEQYF; DNA: TGTGCCAGCAGTGGGCAGGGGGACCCCTACGAGCAGTACTTC
size: -; J: TRBJ2-1; D: -; V: TRBV15; CDR3: CATSRDKEGAGYNQRYNEQFF; DNA: TGTGCCACCAGCAGAGATAAGGAGGGGGCGGGGTACAATCAAAGGTACAATGAGCAGTTCTTC
size: many; J: TRBJ2-7; D: -; V: TRBV19; CDR3: CASSIYPGEEQYF; DNA: TGTGCCAGTAGTATATATCCAGGGGAGGAGCAGTACTTC
size: -; J: TRBJ1-1; D: -; V: TRBV27; CDR3: CASKDRGTEAFF; DNA: TGTGCCAGCAAGGATCGGGGCACTGAAGCTTTCTTT
size: many; J: TRBJ2-5; D: TRBD2; V: TRBV5-4; CDR3: CASSLIPAGGQETQYF; DNA: TGTGCCAGCAGCTTGATTCCAGCGGGGGGCCAAGAGACCCAGTACTTC
size: few; J: TRBJ1-1; D: -; V: TRBV14; CDR3: CASSQRENVMNTEAFF; DNA: TGTGCCAGCAGCCAGCGAGAAAACGTAATGAACACTGAAGCTTTCTTT
size: many; J: TRBJ1-1; D: -; V: TRBV7-9; CDR3: CASSLQNPNTEAFF; DNA: TGTGCCAGCAGCTTACAGAATCCGAACACTGAAGCTTTCTTT
size: few; J: TRBJ2-1; D: TRBD2; V: TRBV10-2; CDR3: CASKLAGSSYNEQFF; DNA: TGCGCCAGCAAATTAGCGGGGAGCTCCTACAATGAGCAGTTCTTC
size: few; J: TRBJ1-5; D: -; V: TRBV30; CDR3: CAWSLGRGNQPQHF; DNA: TGTGCCTGGAGTTTGGGCCGCGGCAATCAGCCCCAGCATTTT
size: -; J: TRBJ2-1; D: -; V: TRBV7-3; CDR3: CASSLGSEQFF; DNA: TGTGCCAGCAGCTTAGGGAGTGAGCAGTTCTTC
size: -; J: TRBJ2-7; D: -; V: TRBV2; CDR3: CASRDSYRVSYEQYF; DNA: TGTGCCAGCAGGGATTCGTACAGGGTCTCCTACGAGCAGTACTTC
size: many; J: TRBJ1-3; D: TRBD1; V: TRBV4-1; CDR3: CASSQGQGATGNTIYF; DNA: TGCGCCAGCAGCCAAGGGCAGGGGGCCACTGGAAACACCATATATTTT
size: -; J: TRBJ2-7; D: TRBD1; V: TRBV4-1; CDR3: CASSQGDRELHEQYF; DNA: TGCGCCAGCAGCCAAGGGGACAGGGAATTACACGAGCAGTACTTC
size: -; J: TRBJ2-3; D: TRBD2; V: TRBV9; CDR3: CASSVSGGAADTQYF; DNA: TGTGCCAGCAGCGTTAGCGGGGGGGCCGCAGATACGCAGTATTTT
size: many; J: TRBJ2-7; D: -; V: TRBV21-1; CDR3: CASSKVRIAGPYEQYF; DNA: TGTGCCAGCAGCAAAGTTCGGATAGCGGGCCCCTACGAGCAGTACTTC
size: many; J: TRBJ2-2; D: TRBD1; V: TRBV25-1; CDR3: CASGSLAAGTGVTGELFF; DNA: TGTGCCAGCGGATCCCTAGCGGCCGGGACAGGGGTTACCGGGGAGCTGTTTTTT
size: many; J: TRBJ1-2; D: -; V: TRBV6-1; CDR3: CASSEDRNYGYTF; DNA: TGTGCCAGCAGTGAAGACAGGAACTATGGCTACACCTTC
size: -; J: TRBJ2-1; D: -; V: TRBV7-9; CDR3: CASSPALATYNEQFF; DNA: TGTGCCAGCAGCCCCGCCCTAGCTACATACAATGAGCAGTTCTTC
size: many; J: TRBJ2-7; D: -; V: TRBV5-8; CDR3: CASSRSTGSDEQYF; DNA: TGTGCCAGCAGTCGCTCGACAGGATCTGACGAGCAGTACTTC
size: few; J: TRBJ2-2; D: TRBD1; V: TRBV7-9; CDR3: CASSSRGTGTGELFF; DNA: TGTGCCAGCAGCTCCCGCGGGACAGGGACCGGGGAGCTGTTTTTT
size: few; J: TRBJ1-6; D: -; V: TRBV6-4; CDR3: CASSVNSGGSPLHF; DNA: TGTGCCAGCAGTGTCAACAGCGGGGGTTCACCCCTCCACTTT
size: few; J: TRBJ1-6; D: -; V: TRBV9; CDR3: CASSVAGTTQPNSPLHF; DNA: TGTGCCAGCAGCGTAGCGGGGACAACCCAACCCAATTCACCCCTCCACTTT
size: many; J: TRBJ2-7; D: -; V: TRBV5-1; CDR3: CASSRRVTGLDEQYF; DNA: TGCGCCAGCAGCCGGAGGGTGACAGGGCTCGACGAGCAGTACTTC
size: few; J: TRBJ2-2; D: TRBD2; V: TRBV2; CDR3: CASSESWLAGIAGELFF; DNA: TGTGCCAGCAGTGAAAGTTGGCTAGCGGGGATAGCCGGGGAGCTGTTTTTT
size: many; J: TRBJ1-4; D: -; V: TRBV2; CDR3: CASSPTAEKLFF; DNA: TGTGCCAGCAGCCCTACCGCTGAAAAACTGTTTTTT
size: few; J: TRBJ2-4; D: -; V: TRBV28; CDR3: CASSPHPRQTKNIQYF; DNA: TGTGCCAGCAGTCCACACCCCCGACAGACCAAAAACATTCAGTACTTC